The 7 T cell receptor beta chains listed next were all sequenced from one sample in a study of T cells in tumors after PD-1 blockade. Some clones are missing from TCRdb's copy, which holds only in-frame ones; the method was immunoSEQ multiplex PCR. The sample has around 35,000 clones; roughly four fifths are singletons. This specimen was PBMCs, taken after anti-PD-1 treatment. These receptors were collected from a human donor with basal cell carcinoma.

The chain carries TRBV7-9 and TRBJ1-1, with D unclear. Looked up from germline, CDR1 is SEHNR and CDR2 is FQNEAQ (reference sequence). Trimming shortened V by 3 bases and J by 3 bases, and 8 bases separated the two germline ends. CDR3 length: 13 amino acids. The CDR3 reads CASSLQRDTEAFF. CDR3 nucleotides: TGTGCCAGCAGCTTGCAGAGGGACACTGAAGCTTTCTTT.

This clone was found a few times. The CDR3 DNA reads as TGTGCCAGCAGCCTGGACGGGCTAATTGGCTACACCTTC. This sequence encodes CASSLDGLIGYTF. This sequence joins TRBV5-5 and TRBJ1-2; no definite D call. Trimming left V 4 bases short and J 7 bases short, with 14 bases between. The CDR3 runs to 13 residues. CDR1 is SGHKS, CDR2 YYEKEE, per germline (reference sequence). Together with reference TRBV5-5 and TRBJ1-2, the CDR3 gives the full variable domain: DAGVTQSPTHLIKTRGQQVTLRCSPISGHKSVSWYQQVLGQGPQFIFQYYEKEERGRGNFPDRFSARQFPNYSSELNVNALLLGDSALYLCASSLDGLIGYTFGSGTRLTVV.

The chain uses TRBV7-2 and TRBJ2-3; the D is unclear. V lost 5 bases and J lost 6, with 9 bases in between. The germline CDR1 and CDR2 sequences are SGHTA and FQGNSA. This CDR3 spans 12 amino acids. CDR3 sequence reads: CASSRGRDTQYF. DNA of the CDR3: TGTGCCAGCAGCCGTGGCAGGGATACGCAGTATTTT.

The chain links TRBV7-3 to TRBJ2-3, with D possibly matching TRBD2 (7 bases). Germline V gives CDR1 SGHTA, CDR2 FQGTGA. This CDR3 is 14 amino acids long. The V end was cut by 5 bases, the J end by 5 bases, with 14 bases between. CDR3 nucleotide sequence: TGTGCCAGCAGCCTCCGAGGGGGGGGAGATACGCAGTATTTT. This encodes CASSLRGGGDTQYF. Full variable domain (missing parts from reference TRBV7-3 and TRBJ2-3): GAGVSQTPSNKVTEKGKYVELRCDPISGHTALYWYRQSLGQGPEFLIYFQGTGAADDSGLPNDRFFAVRPEGSVSTLKIQRTERGDSAVYLCASSLRGGGDTQYFGPGTRLTVL.

The genes are TRBV5-6 and TRBJ2-3; D may correspond to TRBD1 or TRBD2 (5 bases each). V was pared by 2 bases and J by 6 bases, with 10 bases between. From germline, CDR1 is SGHDT and CDR2 YYEEEE. This CDR3 region has 13 residues. DNA for the CDR3: TGTGCCAGCAGCTTCACGGGGACGGATACGCAGTATTTT. Its translation is CASSFTGTDTQYF.

The CDR3 reads CASILSLNTEAFF. As DNA, the CDR3 is TGTGCCAGCATCCTATCGTTGAACACTGAAGCTTTCTTT. This sequence joins TRBV7-9 and TRBJ1-1; D is undetermined. The CDR3 consists of 13 residues. V lost 7 bases and J lost 0, with 9 bases in between. Germline CDR1 SEHNR, CDR2 FQNEAQ (reference sequence).

The chain joins TRBV7-6 to TRBJ1-2; D unresolved. The CDR3 spans 12 residues. Deletions cut 5 bases from V and 8 bases from J, with 12 bases between. Germline values: CDR1 SGHVS, CDR2 FNYEAQ. In DNA, the CDR3 is TGTGCCAGCAGCGGGGAGTCCGGGGGCTACACCTTC. Protein: CASSGESGGYTF.